This is a list of T cell receptor beta chains from one sample in a study of blood T cell repertoires in COVID-19. Data came from immunoSEQ multiplex PCR; TCRdb stores just in-frame clones and leaves some out. The sample shows around 300,000 clones, roughly 90% of them seen only once. The sequenced sample consisted of PBMCs or T cells enriched from blood (not recorded which). All receptors come from a woman aged 18-29 years with acute COVID-19. Each CDR3 is given with its conserved first and last residue. Each record gives: CDR3 length, D gene, V gene, J gene, CDR3 protein, CDR3 DNA. A D gene is named only where the DNA matches it firmly.

12,TRBD2,TRBV6-5,TRBJ2-1,CASSQGLARWFF,TGTGCCAGCAGTCAGGGACTAGCGCGATGGTTCTTC
15,NA,TRBV5-1,TRBJ2-7,CASSRLAGTSYEQYF,TGCGCCAGCAGCCGACTCGCGGGAACCTCCTACGAGCAGTACTTC
13,NA,TRBV24-1,TRBJ1-5,CATSAGSNQPQHF,TGTGCCACCAGTGCGGGGAGCAATCAGCCCCAGCATTTT
14,TRBD2,TRBV5-8,TRBJ2-3,CASNRLAGTDTQYF,TGTGCCAGCAATCGACTAGCGGGAACAGATACGCAGTATTTT
15,TRBD2,TRBV28,TRBJ2-5,CASSLRRGGRETQYF,TGTGCCAGCAGTTTAAGGCGGGGGGGACGAGAGACCCAGTACTTC
14,NA,TRBV11-2,TRBJ1-1,CASSLLAQNTEAFF,TGTGCCAGCAGCTTATTAGCCCAGAACACTGAAGCTTTCTTT
13,TRBD2,TRBV7-3,TRBJ2-3,CASSSSSGSTQYF,TGTGCCAGCAGCTCCAGTAGCGGGAGTACGCAGTATTTT
19,NA,TRBV18,TRBJ2-3,CASSPSRRIKELTTDTQYF,TGTGCCAGCTCACCATCGCGCCGTATAAAGGAGCTGACCACAGATACGCAGTATTTT
14,TRBD1,TRBV30,TRBJ2-3,CAWSGGQDTDTQYF,TGTGCCTGGAGTGGGGGACAGGACACAGATACGCAGTATTTT
11,NA,TRBV28,TRBJ1-2,CASSFLGGYTF,TGTGCCAGCAGTTTTTTGGGCGGCTACACCTTC